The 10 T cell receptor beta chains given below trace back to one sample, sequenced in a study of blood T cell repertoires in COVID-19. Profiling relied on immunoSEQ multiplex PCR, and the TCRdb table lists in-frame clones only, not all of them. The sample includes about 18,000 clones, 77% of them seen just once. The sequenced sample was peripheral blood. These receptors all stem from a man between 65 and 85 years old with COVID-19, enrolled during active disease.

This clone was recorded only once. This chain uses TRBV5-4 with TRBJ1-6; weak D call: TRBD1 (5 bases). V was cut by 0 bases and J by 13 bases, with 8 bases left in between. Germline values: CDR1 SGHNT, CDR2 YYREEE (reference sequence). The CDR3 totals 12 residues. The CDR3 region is CASSLAGRPLHF. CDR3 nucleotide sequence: TGTGCCAGCAGCTTGGCAGGGAGGCCCCTCCACTTT.

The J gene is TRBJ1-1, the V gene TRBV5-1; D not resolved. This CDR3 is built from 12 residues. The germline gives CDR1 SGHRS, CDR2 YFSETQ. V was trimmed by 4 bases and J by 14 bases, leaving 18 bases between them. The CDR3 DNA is TGCGCCAGCAGCCACCCCTATCCAGATAGCTTCTTT. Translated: CASSHPYPDSFF. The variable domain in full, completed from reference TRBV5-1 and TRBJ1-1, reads KAGVTQTPRYLIKTRGQQVTLSCSPISGHRSVSWYQQTPGQGLQFLFEYFSETQRNKGNFPGRFSGRQFSNSRSEMNVSTLELGDSALYLCASSHPYPDSFFGQGTRLTVV.

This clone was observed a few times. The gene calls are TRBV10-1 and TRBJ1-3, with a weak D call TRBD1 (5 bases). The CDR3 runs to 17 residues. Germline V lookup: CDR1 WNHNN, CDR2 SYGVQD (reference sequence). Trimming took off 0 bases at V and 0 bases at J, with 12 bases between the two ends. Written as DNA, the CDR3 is TGCGCCAGCAGTGAGTCGATAGAAGGGGCCTCTGGAAACACCATATATTTT. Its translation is CASSESIEGASGNTIYF.

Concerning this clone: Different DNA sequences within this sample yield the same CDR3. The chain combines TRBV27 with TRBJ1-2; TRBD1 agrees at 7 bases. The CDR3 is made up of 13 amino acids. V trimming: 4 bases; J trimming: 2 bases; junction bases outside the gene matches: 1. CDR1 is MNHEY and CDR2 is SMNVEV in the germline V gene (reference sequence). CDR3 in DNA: TGTGCCAGCAGTTCGACAGGGAACTATGGCTACACCTTC. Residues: CASSSTGNYGYTF.

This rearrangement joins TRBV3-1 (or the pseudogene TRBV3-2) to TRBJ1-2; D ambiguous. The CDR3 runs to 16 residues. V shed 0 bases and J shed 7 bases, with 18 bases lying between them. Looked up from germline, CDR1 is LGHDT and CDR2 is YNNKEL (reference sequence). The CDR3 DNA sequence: TGTGCCAGCAGCCAAGATCGAGGGTCAGTCTTCCTTGGCTACACCTTC. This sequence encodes CASSQDRGSVFLGYTF.

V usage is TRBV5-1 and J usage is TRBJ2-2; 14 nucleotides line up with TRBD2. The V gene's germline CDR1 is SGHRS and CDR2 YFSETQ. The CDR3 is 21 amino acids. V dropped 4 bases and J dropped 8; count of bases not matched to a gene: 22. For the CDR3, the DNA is TGCGCCAGCAGCCTCAAGCCGGGACTAGCGGGAGTTATTTCCATTTCGGGGGAGCTGTTTTTT. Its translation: CASSLKPGLAGVISISGELFF.

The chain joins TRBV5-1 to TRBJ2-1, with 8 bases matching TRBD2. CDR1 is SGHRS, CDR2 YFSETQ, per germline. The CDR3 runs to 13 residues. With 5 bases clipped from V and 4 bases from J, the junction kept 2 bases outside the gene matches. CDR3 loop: CASRTSEYNEQFF. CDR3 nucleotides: TGCGCCAGCAGGACTAGCGAGTACAATGAGCAGTTCTTC.

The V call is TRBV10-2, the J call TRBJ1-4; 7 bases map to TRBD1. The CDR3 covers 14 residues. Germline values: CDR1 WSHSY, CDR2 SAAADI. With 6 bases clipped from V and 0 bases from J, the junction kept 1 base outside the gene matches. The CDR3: CASRGTATNEKLFF. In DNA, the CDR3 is TGCGCCAGCAGGGGGACAGCAACTAATGAAAAACTGTTTTTT.

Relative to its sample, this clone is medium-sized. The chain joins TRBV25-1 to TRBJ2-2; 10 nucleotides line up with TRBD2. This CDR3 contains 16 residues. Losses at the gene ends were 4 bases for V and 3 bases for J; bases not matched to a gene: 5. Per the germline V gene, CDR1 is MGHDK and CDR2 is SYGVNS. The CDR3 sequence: CASSALAGEHTGELFF. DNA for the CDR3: TGTGCCAGCAGTGCCCTAGCGGGAGAGCACACCGGGGAGCTGTTTTTT. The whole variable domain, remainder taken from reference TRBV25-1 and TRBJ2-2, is EADIYQTPRYLVIGTGKKITLECSQTMGHDKMYWYQQDPGMELHLIHYSYGVNSTEKGDLSSESTVSRIRTEHFPLTLESARPSHTSQYLCASSALAGEHTGELFFGEGSRLTVL.

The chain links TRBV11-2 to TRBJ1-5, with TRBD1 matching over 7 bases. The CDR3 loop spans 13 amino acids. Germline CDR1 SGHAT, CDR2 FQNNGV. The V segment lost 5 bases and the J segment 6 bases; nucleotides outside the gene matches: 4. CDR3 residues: CASSTDRVQPQHF. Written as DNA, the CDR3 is TGTGCCAGCAGCACCGACAGGGTTCAGCCCCAGCATTTT. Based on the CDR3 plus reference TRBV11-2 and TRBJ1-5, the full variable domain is EAGVAQSPRYKIIEKRQSVAFWCNPISGHATLYWYQQILGQGPKLLIQFQNNGVVDDSQLPKDRFSAERLKGVDSTLKIQPAKLEDSAVYLCASSTDRVQPQHFGDGTRLSIL.